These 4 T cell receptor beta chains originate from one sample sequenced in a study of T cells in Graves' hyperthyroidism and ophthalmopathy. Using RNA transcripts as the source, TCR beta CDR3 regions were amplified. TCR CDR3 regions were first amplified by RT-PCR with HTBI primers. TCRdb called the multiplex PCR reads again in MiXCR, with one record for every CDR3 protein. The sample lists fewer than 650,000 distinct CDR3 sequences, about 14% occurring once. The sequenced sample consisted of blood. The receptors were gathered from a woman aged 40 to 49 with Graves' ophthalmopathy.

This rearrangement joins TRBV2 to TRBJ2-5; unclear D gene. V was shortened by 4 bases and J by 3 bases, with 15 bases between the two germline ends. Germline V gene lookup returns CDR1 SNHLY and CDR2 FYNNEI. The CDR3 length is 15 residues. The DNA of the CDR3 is TGTGCCAGCAGTGGGAATCTCGGTAATGAAGAGACCCAGTACTTC. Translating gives CASSGNLGNEETQYF.

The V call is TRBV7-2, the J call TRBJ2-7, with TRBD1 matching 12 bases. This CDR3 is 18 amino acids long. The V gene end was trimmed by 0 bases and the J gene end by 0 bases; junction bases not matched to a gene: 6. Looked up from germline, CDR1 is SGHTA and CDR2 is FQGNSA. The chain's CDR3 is CASSLARDRGLVSYEQYF. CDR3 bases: TGTGCCAGCAGCTTAGCCCGGGACAGGGGGCTCGTCTCCTACGAGCAGTACTTC.

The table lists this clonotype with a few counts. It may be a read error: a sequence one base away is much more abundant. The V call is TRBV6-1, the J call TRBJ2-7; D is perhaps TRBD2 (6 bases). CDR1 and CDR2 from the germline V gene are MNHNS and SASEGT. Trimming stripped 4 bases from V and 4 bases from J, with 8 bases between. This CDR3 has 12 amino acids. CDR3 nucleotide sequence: TGTGCCAGCAGTGGGGGGGAGTACGAGCAGTACTTC. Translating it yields CASSGGEYEQYF.

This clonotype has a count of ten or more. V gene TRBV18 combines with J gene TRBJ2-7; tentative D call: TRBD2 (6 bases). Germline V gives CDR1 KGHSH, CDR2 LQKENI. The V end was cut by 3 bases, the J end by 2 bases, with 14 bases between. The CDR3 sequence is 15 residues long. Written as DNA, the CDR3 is TGTGCCAGCTCACCGGAGAGGGACTTCACCTACGAGCAGTACTTC. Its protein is CASSPERDFTYEQYF.